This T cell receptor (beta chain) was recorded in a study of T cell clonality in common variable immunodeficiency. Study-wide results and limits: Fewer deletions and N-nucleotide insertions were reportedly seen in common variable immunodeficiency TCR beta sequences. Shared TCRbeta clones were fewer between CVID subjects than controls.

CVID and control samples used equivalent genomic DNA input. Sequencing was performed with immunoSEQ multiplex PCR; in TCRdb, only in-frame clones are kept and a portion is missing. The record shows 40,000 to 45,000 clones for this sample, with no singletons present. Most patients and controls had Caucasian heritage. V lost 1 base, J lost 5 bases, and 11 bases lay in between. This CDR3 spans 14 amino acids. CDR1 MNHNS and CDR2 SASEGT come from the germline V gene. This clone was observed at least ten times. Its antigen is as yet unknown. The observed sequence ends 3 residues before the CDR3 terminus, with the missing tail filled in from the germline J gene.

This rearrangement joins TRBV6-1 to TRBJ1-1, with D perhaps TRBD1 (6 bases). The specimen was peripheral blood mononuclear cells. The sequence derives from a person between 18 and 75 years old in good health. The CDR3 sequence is CASSEEQGRTEAFF. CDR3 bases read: TGTGCCAGCAGTGAAGAACAGGGTAGGACTGAA.